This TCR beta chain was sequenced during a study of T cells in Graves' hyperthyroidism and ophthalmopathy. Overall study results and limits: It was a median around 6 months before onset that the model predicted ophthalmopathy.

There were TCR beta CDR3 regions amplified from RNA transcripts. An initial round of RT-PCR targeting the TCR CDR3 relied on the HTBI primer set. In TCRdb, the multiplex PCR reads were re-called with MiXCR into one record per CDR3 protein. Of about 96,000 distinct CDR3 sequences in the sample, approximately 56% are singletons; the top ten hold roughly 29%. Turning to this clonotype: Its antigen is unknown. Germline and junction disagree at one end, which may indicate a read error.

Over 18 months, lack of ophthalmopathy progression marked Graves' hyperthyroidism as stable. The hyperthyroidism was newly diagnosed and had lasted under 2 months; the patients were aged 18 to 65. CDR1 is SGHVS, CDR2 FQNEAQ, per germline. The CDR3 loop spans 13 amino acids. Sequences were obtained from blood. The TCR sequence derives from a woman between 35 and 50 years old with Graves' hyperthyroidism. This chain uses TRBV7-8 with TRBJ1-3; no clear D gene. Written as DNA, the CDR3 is TGTGCCAGCAGCCCTCACGACGGAAGCACCATATATTTT. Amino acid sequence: CASSPHDGSTIYF.